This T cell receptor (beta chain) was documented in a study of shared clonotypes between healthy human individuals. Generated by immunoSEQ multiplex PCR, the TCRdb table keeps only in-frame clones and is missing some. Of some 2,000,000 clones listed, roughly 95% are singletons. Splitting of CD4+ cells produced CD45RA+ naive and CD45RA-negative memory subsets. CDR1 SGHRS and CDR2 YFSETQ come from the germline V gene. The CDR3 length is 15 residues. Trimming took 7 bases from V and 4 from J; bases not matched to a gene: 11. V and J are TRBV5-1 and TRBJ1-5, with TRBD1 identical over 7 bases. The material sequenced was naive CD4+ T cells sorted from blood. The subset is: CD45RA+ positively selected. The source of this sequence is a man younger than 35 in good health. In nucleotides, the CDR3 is TGCGCCAGCCTTCTGACAGGGATACTAAATCAGCCCCAGCATTTT. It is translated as CASLLTGILNQPQHF.